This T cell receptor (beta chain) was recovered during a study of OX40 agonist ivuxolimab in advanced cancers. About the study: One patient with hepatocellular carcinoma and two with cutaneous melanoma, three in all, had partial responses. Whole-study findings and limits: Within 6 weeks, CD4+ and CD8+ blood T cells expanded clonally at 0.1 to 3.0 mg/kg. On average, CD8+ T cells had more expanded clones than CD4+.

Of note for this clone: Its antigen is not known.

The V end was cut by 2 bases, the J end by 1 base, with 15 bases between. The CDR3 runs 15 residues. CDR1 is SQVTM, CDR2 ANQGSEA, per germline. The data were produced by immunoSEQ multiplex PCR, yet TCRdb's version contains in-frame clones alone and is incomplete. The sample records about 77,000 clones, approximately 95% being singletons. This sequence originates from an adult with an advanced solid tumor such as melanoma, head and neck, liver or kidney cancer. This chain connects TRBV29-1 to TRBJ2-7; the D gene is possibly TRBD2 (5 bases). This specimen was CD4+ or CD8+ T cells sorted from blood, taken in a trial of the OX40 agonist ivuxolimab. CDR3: CSVEPLGVISYEQYF. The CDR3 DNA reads TGCAGCGTTGAACCCCTGGGAGTCATTTCCTACGAGCAGTACTTC.